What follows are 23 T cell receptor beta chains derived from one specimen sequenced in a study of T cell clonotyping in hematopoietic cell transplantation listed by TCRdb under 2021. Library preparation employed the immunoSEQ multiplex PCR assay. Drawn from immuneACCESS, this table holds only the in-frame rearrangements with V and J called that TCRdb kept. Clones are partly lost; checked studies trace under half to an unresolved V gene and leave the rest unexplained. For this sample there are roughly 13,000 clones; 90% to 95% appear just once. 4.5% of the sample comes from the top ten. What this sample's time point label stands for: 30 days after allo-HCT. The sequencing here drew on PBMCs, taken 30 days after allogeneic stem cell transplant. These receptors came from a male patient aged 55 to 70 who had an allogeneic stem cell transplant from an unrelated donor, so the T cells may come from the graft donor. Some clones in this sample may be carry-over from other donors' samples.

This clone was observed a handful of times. The CDR3 sequence is CASSPRRGGTEAFF. DNA for the CDR3: TGTGCCAGCTCACCCCGAAGGGGGGGAACTGAAGCTTTCTTT. V is TRBV18 and J is TRBJ1-1, with D possibly TRBD1 on 6 matching bases. The CDR3 is 14 residues long. The V end was cut by 3 bases, the J end by 5 bases, with 13 bases between. CDR1 and CDR2 from the germline V gene are KGHSH and LQKENI.

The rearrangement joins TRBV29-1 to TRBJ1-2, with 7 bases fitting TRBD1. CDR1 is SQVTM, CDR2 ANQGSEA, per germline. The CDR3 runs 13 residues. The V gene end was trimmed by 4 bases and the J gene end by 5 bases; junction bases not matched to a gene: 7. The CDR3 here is CSVGGQQVYGYTF. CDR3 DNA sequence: TGCAGCGTTGGGGGACAGCAAGTTTATGGCTACACCTTC.

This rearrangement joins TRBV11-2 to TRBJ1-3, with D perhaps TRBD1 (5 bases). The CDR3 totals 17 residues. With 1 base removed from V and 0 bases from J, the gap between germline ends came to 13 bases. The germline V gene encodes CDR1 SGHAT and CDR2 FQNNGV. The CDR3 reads CASSLGGSGYSGNTIYF. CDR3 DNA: TGTGCCAGCAGCTTAGGGGGGTCAGGGTACTCTGGAAACACCATATATTTT.

CDR3 region: CASSRTGIGTQPQHF. CDR3 in DNA: TGTGCCAGCAGTCGGACAGGGATTGGTACTCAGCCCCAGCATTTT. This chain uses TRBV5-6 with TRBJ1-5, with 8 bases aligning to TRBD1. Germline trimming cut 5 bases from V and 6 bases from J; bases unmatched to any gene: 10. This CDR3 has 15 amino acids. Germline V CDR1 and CDR2: SGHDT, YYEEEE.

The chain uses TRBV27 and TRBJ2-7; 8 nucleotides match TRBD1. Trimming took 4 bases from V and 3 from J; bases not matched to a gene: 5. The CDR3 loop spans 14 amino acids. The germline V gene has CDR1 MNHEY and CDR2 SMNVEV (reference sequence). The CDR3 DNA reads TGTGCCAGCAGTTCCCGGACAGGGAACTACGAGCAGTACTTC. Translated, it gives CASSSRTGNYEQYF.

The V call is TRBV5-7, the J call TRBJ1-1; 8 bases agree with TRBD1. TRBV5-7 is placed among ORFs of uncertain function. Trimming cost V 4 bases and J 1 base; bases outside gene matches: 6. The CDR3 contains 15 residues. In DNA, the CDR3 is TGTGCCAGCAGCCCGGGGACAGGAGCGAACACTGAAGCTTTCTTT. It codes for CASSPGTGANTEAFF.

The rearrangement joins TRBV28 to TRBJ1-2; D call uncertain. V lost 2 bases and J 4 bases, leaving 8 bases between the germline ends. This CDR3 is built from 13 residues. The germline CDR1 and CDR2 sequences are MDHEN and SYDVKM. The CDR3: CASSLNPGYGYTF. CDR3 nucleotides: TGTGCCAGCAGTTTAAACCCGGGCTATGGCTACACCTTC.

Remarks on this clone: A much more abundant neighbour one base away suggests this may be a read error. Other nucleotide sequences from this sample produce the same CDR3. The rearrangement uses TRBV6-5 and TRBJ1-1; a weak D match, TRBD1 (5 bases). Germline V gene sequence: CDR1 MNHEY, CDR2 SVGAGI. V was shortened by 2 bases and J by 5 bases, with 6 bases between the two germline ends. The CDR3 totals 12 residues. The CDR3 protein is CASSYGGTEAFF. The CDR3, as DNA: TGTGCCAGCAGTTACGGGGGAACTGAAGCTTTCTTT.

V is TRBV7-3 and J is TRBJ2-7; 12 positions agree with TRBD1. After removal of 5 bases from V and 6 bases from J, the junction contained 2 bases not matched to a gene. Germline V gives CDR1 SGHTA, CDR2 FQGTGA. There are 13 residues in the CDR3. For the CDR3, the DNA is TGTGCCAGCAGCCGGGACAGGGGGCTCGAGCAGTACTTC. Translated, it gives CASSRDRGLEQYF.

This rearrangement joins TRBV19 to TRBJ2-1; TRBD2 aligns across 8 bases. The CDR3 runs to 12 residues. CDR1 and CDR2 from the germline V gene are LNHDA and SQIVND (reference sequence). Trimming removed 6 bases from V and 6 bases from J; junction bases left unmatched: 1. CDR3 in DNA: TGTGCCAGTAGGGCGGGGGGCAATGAGCAGTTCTTC. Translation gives CASRAGGNEQFF.

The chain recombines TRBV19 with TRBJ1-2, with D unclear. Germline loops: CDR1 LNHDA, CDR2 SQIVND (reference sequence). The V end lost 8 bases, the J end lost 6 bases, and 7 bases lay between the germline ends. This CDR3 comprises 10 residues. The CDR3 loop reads CASGNHGYTF. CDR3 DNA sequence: TGTGCCAGTGGCAACCATGGCTACACCTTC.

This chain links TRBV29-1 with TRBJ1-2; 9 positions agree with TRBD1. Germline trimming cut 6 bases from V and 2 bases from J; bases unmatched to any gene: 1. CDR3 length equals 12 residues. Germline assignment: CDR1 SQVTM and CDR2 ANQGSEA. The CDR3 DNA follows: TGCAGCGTAGGGACAGGGAACTATGGCTACACCTTC. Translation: CSVGTGNYGYTF.

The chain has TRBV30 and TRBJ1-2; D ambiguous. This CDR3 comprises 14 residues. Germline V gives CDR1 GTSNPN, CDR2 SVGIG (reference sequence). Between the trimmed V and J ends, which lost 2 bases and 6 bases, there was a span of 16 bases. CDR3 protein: CAWSRWTSFDGYTF. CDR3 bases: TGTGCCTGGAGTAGGTGGACTTCCTTCGATGGCTACACCTTC.

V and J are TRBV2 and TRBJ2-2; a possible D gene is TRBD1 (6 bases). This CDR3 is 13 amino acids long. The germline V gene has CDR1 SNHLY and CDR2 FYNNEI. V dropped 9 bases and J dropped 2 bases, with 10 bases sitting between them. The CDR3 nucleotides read TGTGCCAGTGCCGGGACAAACACCGGGGAGCTGTTTTTT. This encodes CASAGTNTGELFF.

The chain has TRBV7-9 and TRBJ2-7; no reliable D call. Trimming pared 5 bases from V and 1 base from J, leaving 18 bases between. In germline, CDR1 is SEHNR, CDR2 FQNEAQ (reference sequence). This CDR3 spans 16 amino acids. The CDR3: CASSGWGDRLSYEQYF. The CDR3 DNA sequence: TGTGCCAGCAGCGGTTGGGGTGACCGATTATCCTACGAGCAGTACTTC.

The chain's CDR3 is CASSQPGSLEAFF. For the CDR3, the DNA is TGTGCCAGCAGTCAGCCGGGCTCGCTTGAAGCTTTCTTT. V is TRBV6-5 and J is TRBJ1-1; D is uncertain. Between the trimmed V and J ends, which lost 5 bases and 7 bases, there was a span of 14 bases. Per germline, CDR1 MNHEY and CDR2 SVGAGI. CDR3 length equals 13 residues.

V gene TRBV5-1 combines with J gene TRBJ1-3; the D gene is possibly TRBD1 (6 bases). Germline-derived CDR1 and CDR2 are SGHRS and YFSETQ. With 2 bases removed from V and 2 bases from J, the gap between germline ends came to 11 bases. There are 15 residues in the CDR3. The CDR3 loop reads CASSFDRQPGNTIYF. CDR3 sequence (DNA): TGCGCCAGCAGCTTCGACAGGCAGCCTGGAAACACCATATATTTT.

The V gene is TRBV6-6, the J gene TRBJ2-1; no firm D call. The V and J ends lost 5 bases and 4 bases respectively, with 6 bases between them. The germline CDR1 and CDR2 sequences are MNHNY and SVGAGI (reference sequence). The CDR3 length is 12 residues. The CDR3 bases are TGTGCCAGCAGTCGACCGTACAATGAGCAGTTCTTC. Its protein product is CASSRPYNEQFF.

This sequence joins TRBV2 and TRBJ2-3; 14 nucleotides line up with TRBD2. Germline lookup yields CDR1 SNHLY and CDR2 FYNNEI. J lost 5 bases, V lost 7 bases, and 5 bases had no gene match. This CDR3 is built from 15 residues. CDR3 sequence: CASTRLAGGRDTQYF. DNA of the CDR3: TGTGCCAGCACTCGACTAGCGGGGGGGCGAGATACGCAGTATTTT.

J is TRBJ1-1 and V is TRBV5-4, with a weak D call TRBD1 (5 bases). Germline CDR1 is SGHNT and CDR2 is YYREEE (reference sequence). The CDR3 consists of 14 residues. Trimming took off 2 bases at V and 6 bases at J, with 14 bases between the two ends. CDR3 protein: CASSFGGYSSEAFF. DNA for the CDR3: TGTGCCAGCAGCTTTGGGGGGTACAGCTCTGAAGCTTTCTTT.

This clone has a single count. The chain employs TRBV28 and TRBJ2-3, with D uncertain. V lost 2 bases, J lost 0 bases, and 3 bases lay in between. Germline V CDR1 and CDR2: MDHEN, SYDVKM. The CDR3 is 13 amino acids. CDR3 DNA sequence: TGTGCCAGCAGTTTAAGTAGCACAGATACGCAGTATTTT. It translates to CASSLSSTDTQYF.

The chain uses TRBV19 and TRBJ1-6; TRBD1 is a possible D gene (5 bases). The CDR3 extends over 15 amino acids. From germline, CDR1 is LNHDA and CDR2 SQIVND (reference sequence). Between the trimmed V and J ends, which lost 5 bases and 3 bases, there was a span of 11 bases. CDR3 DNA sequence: TGTGCCAGTAGTGCCCTGGACATCTATAATTCACCCCTCCACTTT. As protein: CASSALDIYNSPLHF.

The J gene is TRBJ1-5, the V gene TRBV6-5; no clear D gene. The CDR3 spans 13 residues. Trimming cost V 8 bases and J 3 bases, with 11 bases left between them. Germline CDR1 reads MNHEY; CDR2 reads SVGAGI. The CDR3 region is CASAGRHNQPQHF. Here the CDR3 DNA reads TGTGCCAGCGCTGGACGGCACAATCAGCCCCAGCATTTT.